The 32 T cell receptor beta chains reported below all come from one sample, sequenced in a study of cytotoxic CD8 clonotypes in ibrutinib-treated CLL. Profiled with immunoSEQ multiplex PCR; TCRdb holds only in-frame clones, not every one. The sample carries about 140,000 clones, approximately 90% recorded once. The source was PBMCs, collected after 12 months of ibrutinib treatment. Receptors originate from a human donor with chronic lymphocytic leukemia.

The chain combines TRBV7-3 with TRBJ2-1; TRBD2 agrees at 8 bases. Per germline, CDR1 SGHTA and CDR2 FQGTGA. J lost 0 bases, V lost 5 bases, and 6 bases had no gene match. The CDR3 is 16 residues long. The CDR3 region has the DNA TGTGCCAGCAGCACTAACGGGAGGGCCTCCTACAATGAGCAGTTCTTC. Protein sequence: CASSTNGRASYNEQFF.

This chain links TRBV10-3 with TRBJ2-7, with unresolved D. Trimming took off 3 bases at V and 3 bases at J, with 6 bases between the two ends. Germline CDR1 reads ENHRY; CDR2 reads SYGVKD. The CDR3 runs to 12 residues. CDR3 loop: CAISEVIYEQYF. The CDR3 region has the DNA TGTGCCATCAGTGAAGTAATCTACGAGCAGTACTTC.

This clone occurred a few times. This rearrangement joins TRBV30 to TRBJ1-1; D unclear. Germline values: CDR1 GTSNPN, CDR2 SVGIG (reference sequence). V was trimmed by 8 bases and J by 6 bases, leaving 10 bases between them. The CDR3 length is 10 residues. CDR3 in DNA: TGTGCCCAAGGCTTGCCTGAAGCTTTCTTT. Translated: CAQGLPEAFF.

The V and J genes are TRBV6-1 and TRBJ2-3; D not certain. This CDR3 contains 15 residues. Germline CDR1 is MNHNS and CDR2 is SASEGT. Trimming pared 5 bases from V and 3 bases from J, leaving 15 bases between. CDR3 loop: CASSQLVTETDTQYF. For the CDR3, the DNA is TGTGCCAGCAGTCAACTCGTGACTGAGACAGATACGCAGTATTTT.

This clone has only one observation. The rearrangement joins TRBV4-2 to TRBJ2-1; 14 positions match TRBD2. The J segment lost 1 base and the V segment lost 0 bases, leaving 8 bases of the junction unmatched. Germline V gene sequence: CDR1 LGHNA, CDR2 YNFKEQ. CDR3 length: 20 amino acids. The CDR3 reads CASSQDSGTSGSLSYNEQFF. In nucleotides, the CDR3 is TGTGCCAGCAGCCAAGATTCGGGGACTAGCGGGAGTCTATCCTACAATGAGCAGTTCTTC.

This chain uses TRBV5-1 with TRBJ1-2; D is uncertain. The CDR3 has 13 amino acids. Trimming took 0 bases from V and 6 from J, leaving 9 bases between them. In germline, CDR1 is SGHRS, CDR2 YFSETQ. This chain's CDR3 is CASSLVGADGYTF. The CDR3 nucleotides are TGCGCCAGCAGCTTGGTCGGCGCAGATGGCTACACCTTC.

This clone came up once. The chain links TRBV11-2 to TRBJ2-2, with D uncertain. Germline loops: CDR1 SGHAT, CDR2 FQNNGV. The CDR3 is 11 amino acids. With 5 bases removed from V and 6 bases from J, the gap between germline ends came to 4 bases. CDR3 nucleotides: TGTGCCAGCAGCCTTTCCGGGGAGCTGTTTTTT. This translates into CASSLSGELFF. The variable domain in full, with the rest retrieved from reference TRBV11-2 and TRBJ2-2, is EAGVAQSPRYKIIEKRQSVAFWCNPISGHATLYWYQQILGQGPKLLIQFQNNGVVDDSQLPKDRFSAERLKGVDSTLKIQPAKLEDSAVYLCASSLSGELFFGEGSRLTVL.

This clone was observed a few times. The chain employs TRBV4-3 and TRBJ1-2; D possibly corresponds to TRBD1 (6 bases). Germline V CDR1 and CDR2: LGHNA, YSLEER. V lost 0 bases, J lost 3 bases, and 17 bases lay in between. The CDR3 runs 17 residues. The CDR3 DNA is TGCGCCAGCAGCCAAGATACGGGTTTACAGGGTGACTATGGCTACACCTTC. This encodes CASSQDTGLQGDYGYTF.

Here the CDR3 DNA reads TGCGCCAGCAGCCAGAAGGGTTGGGACAATGAGCAGTTCTTC. Its translation: CASSQKGWDNEQFF. V usage is TRBV4-1 and J usage is TRBJ2-1; D unclear. The CDR3 runs 14 residues. Trimming removed 3 bases from V and 5 bases from J, with 11 bases in between. CDR1 is MGHRA, CDR2 YSYEKL, per germline.

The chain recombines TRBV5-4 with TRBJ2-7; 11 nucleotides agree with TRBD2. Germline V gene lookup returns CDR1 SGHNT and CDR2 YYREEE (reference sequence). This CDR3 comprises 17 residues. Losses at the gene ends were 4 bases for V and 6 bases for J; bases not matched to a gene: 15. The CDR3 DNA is TGTGCCAGCAGCCCCCCCGGCGGGCTAGCGGGAGGAATCGAGCAGTACTTC. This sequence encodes CASSPPGGLAGGIEQYF.

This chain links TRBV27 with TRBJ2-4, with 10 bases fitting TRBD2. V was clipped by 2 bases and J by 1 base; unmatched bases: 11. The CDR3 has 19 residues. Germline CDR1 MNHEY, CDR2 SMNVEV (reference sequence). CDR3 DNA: TGTGCCAGCAGTTTAAGCTCAGCGGGAGGGGGTTTTGCCAAAAACATTCAGTACTTC. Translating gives CASSLSSAGGGFAKNIQYF.

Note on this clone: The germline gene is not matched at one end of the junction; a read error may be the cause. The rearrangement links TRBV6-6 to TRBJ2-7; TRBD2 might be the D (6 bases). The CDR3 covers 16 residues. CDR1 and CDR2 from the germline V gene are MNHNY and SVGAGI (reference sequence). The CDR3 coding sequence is TGTGCCAGCACTTACTCAGCCGGGAGTGGGTCCTACGAGCAGTACTTC. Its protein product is CASTYSAGSGSYEQYF.

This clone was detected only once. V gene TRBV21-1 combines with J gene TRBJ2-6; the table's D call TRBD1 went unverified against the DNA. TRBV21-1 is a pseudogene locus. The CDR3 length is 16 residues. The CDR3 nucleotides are TGTGCCAGCAGCAAAGTCAGGACAGAAGGGGCCAACGTCCTGACTTTC. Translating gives CASSKVRTEGANVLTF.

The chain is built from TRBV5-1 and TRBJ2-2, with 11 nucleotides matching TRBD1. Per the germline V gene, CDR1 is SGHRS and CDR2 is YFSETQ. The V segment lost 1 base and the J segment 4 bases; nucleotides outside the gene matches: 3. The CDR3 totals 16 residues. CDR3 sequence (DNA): TGCGCCAGCAGCTTGTCGGGACAGGGGGGCACCGGGGAGCTGTTTTTT. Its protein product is CASSLSGQGGTGELFF.

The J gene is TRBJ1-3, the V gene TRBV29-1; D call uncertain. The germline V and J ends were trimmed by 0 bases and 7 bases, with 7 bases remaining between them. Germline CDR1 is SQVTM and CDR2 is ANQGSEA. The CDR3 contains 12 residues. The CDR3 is CSVEDLPNTIYF. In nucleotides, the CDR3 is TGCAGCGTTGAAGACCTTCCCAACACCATATATTTT.

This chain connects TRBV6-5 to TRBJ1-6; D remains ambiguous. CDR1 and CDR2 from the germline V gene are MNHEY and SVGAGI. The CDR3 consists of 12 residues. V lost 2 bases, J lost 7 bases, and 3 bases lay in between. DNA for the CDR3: TGTGCCAGCAGTTACCAGAATTCACCCCTCCACTTT. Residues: CASSYQNSPLHF.

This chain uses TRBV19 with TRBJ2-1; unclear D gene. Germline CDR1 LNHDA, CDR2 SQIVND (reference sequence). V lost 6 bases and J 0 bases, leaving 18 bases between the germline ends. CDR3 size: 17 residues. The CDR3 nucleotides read TGTGCCAGTAGGAAAATCGGGTTGTTGGTCTCCTACAATGAGCAGTTCTTC. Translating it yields CASRKIGLLVSYNEQFF.

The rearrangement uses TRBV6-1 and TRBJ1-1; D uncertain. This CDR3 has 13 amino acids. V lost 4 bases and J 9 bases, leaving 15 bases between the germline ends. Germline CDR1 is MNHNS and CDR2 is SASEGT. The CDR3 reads CASSADPERKAFF. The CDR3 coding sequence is TGTGCCAGCAGTGCCGACCCCGAGCGGAAAGCTTTCTTT.

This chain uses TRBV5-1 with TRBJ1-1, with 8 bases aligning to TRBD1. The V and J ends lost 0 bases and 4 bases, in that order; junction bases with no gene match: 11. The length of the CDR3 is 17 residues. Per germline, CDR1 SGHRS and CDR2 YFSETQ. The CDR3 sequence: CASSLDLTGAGGTEAFF. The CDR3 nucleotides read TGCGCCAGCAGCTTGGATTTGACAGGGGCGGGTGGCACTGAAGCTTTCTTT.

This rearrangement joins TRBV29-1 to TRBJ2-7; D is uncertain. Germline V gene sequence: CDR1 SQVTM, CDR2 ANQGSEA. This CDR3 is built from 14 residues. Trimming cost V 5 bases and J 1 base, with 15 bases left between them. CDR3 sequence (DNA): TGCAGCGTTATTAGGGCCTCCGGATCCTACGAGCAGTACTTC. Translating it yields CSVIRASGSYEQYF.

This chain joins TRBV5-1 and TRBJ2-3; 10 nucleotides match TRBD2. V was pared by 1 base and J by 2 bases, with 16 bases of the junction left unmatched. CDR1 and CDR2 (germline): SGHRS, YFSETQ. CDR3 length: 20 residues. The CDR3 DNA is TGCGCCAGCAGCTTGCCAGGACTAGCGGAGGCGGGTACCCCCACAGATACGCAGTATTTT. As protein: CASSLPGLAEAGTPTDTQYF.

DNA for the CDR3: TGCGCCAGCAGCCCCTACGTCCGGGACCAGTCCTACAATGAGCAGTTCTTC. Translation gives CASSPYVRDQSYNEQFF. V and J are TRBV5-1 and TRBJ2-1; D is perhaps TRBD1 or TRBD2 (5 bases each). In germline, CDR1 is SGHRS, CDR2 YFSETQ. Trimming removed 4 bases from V and 1 base from J, with 18 bases in between. The length of the CDR3 is 17 residues.

The CDR3 DNA follows: TGTGCCAGCAGTACCCCGACAGGCAATCAGCCCCAGCATTTT. Translation gives CASSTPTGNQPQHF. J is TRBJ1-5 and V is TRBV6-6, with TRBD1 as a possible D gene (5 bases). Germline CDR1 and CDR2: MNHNY and SVGAGI (reference sequence). This CDR3 comprises 14 residues. V was pared by 5 bases and J by 2 bases, with 10 bases between.

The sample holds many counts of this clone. The CDR3 reads CAWRRTGNTEAFF. The DNA of the CDR3 is TGTGCCTGGAGAAGGACAGGGAACACTGAAGCTTTCTTT. The chain combines TRBV30 with TRBJ1-1; 7 positions match TRBD1. The CDR3 covers 13 residues. J gave up 1 base and V 3 bases, and 2 bases lay outside the gene matches. The germline V gene has CDR1 GTSNPN and CDR2 SVGIG (reference sequence).

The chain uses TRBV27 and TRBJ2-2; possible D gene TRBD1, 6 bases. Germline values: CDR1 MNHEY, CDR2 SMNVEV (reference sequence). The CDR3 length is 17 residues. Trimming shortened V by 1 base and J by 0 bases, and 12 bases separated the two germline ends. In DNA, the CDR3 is TGTGCCAGCAGTTTATGGCTCAGGGGAGCGAACACCGGGGAGCTGTTTTTT. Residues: CASSLWLRGANTGELFF.

The CDR3 loop reads CSVGIQGFEKLFF. The CDR3 bases are TGCAGCGTTGGGATTCAGGGGTTCGAAAAACTGTTTTTT. The chain joins TRBV29-1 to TRBJ1-4, with a weak D call TRBD1 (6 bases). CDR1 and CDR2 (germline): SQVTM, ANQGSEA. V lost 4 bases to trimming and J lost 8 bases, with 14 bases between them. CDR3 length: 13 residues.

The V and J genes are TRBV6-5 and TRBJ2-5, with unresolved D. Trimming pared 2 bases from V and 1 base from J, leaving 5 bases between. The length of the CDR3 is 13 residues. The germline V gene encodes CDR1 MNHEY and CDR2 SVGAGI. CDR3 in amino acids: CASSYRAQETQYF. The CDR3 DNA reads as TGTGCCAGCAGTTACAGGGCCCAAGAGACCCAGTACTTC.

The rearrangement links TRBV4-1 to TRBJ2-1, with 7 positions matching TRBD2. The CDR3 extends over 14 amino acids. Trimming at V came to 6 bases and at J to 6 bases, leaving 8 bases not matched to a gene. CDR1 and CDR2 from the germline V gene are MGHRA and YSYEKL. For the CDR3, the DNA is TGCGCCAGCAGTGCCGGACTAGGCCCCAATGAGCAGTTCTTC. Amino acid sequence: CASSAGLGPNEQFF.

CDR3 DNA sequence: TGCGCCAGCAGTGAGCGGGGGGCCTATCAGCCCCAGCATTTT. Protein sequence: CASSERGAYQPQHF. This chain links TRBV10-2 with TRBJ1-5; D might be TRBD1 (6 bases). The V end was cut by 2 bases, the J end by 5 bases, with 10 bases between. CDR1 is WSHSY and CDR2 is SAAADI in the germline V gene. This CDR3 has 14 residues.

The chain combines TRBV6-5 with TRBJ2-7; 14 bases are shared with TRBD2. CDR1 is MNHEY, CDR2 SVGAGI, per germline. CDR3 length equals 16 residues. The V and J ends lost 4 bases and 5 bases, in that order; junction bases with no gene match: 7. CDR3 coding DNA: TGTGCCAGCAGTTGGGGTCGGACTAGCGGGAGGAACGAGCAGTACTTC. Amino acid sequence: CASSWGRTSGRNEQYF.

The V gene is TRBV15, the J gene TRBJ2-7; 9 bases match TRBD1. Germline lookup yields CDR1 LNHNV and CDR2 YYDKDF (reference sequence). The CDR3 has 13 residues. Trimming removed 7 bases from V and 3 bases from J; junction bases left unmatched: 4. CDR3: CATTLGQGYEQYF. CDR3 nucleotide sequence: TGTGCCACCACGCTGGGACAGGGCTACGAGCAGTACTTC.

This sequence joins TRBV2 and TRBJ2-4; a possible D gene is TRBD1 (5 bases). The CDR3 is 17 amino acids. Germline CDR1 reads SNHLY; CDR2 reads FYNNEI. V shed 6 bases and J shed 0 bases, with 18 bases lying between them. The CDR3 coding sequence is TGTGCCAGCAGGGGGCGATCCACCAACCTAGCCAAAAACATTCAGTACTTC. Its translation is CASRGRSTNLAKNIQYF.